These T cell receptor beta chains were read from a single sample in a study of molecular identifiers for immune sequencing clone quantification. TCRdb analysed the PCR reads with MiXCR anew, one entry per CDR3 protein. Of under 800,000 distinct CDR3 sequences listed, about 25% are singletons. The specimen sequenced was naive CD8+ T cells from blood, with Jurkat cell RNA spiked in. The receptors stem from a human donor in good health. Some libraries in this study had Jurkat cell RNA spiked in. CDR3s include the opening cysteine and the closing phenylalanine or tryptophan. The order of the fields is J gene, CDR3 length, V gene, D gene, clone size, CDR3 DNA, CDR3 protein. A D gene is named only where the DNA matches it firmly. Clone size is stated in some rows and not others, as once, few, many or a class when expanded.

j_gene: TRBJ2-7; len: 14; v_gene: TRBV6-6; d_gene: .; abundance: many; CDR3nt: TGTGCCAGCAGTTACTCGGGGGTTTACTACGAGCAGTACTTC; CDR3aa: CASSYSGVYYEQYF
j_gene: TRBJ2-7; len: 14; v_gene: TRBV10-1; d_gene: .; abundance: few; CDR3nt: TGCGCCAGCAGCCCCGGGGACCCTCGAGACGAGCAGTACTTC; CDR3aa: CASSPGDPRDEQYF
j_gene: TRBJ2-3; len: 16; v_gene: TRBV4-1; d_gene: .; abundance: .; CDR3nt: TGCGCCAGCAGCCAAGTACTAGGGTCCCCCACAGATACGCAGTATTTT; CDR3aa: CASSQVLGSPTDTQYF
j_gene: TRBJ1-2; len: 16; v_gene: TRBV12-3/TRBV12-4; d_gene: .; abundance: many; CDR3nt: TGTGCCAGCAGTTTAGAGGTCCGATTCATTAACTATGGCTACACCTTC; CDR3aa: CASSLEVRFINYGYTF
j_gene: TRBJ2-5; len: 13; v_gene: TRBV27; d_gene: .; abundance: few; CDR3nt: TGTGCCAGCAGTTTATCGGATATGGAGACCCAGTACTTC; CDR3aa: CASSLSDMETQYF
j_gene: TRBJ2-7; len: 18; v_gene: TRBV30; d_gene: .; abundance: few; CDR3nt: TGTGCCTGGAGTAGAGGCAGGGTTTCGGGGTTGAGGACCTACGAGCAGTACTTC; CDR3aa: CAWSRGRVSGLRTYEQYF
j_gene: TRBJ2-7; len: 14; v_gene: TRBV19; d_gene: TRBD1; abundance: many; CDR3nt: TGTGCCAGTAGTATGGGGACAGGAAGCTACGAGCAGTACTTC; CDR3aa: CASSMGTGSYEQYF
j_gene: TRBJ1-4; len: 15; v_gene: TRBV10-2; d_gene: .; abundance: few; CDR3nt: TGCGCCAGCAGTGACCCGGGGGGCGGCTCAGAAAAACTGTTTTTT; CDR3aa: CASSDPGGGSEKLFF
j_gene: TRBJ1-4; len: 16; v_gene: TRBV6-6; d_gene: TRBD1; abundance: few; CDR3nt: TGTGCCAGCAGTCCCCCCCACCTCGGACAGGCCCGTGATCTGTTTTTT; CDR3aa: CASSPPHLGQARDLFF
j_gene: TRBJ2-2; len: 15; v_gene: TRBV4-3; d_gene: .; abundance: .; CDR3nt: TGCGCCAGCAGCCAAGGGGTACCGAACACCGGGGAGCTGTTTTTT; CDR3aa: CASSQGVPNTGELFF
j_gene: TRBJ2-7; len: 15; v_gene: TRBV7-9; d_gene: .; abundance: many; CDR3nt: TGTGCCAGCAGCGCAGCGGACACAGTATTCTACGAGCAGTACTTC; CDR3aa: CASSAADTVFYEQYF
j_gene: TRBJ2-3; len: 15; v_gene: TRBV7-8; d_gene: .; abundance: many; CDR3nt: TGTGCCAGCAGCTTAGGGGGGGGCCTTATGGATACGCAGTATTTT; CDR3aa: CASSLGGGLMDTQYF
j_gene: TRBJ2-7; len: 15; v_gene: TRBV4-3; d_gene: .; abundance: few; CDR3nt: TGCGCCAGCAGCCAAGAGCGTCGGAGCTCCTACGAGCAGTACTTC; CDR3aa: CASSQERRSSYEQYF
j_gene: TRBJ2-4; len: 17; v_gene: TRBV6-2/TRBV6-3; d_gene: .; abundance: .; CDR3nt: TGTGCCAGCAGTAAGGGCCAGGGGTCGGGGCCCAAAAACATTCAGTACTTC; CDR3aa: CASSKGQGSGPKNIQYF
j_gene: TRBJ2-2; len: 16; v_gene: TRBV28; d_gene: .; abundance: .; CDR3nt: TGTGCCAGCAGTTCACCGGTTTGGGGGCAGAGCGGGGAGCTGTTTTTT; CDR3aa: CASSSPVWGQSGELFF
j_gene: TRBJ2-1; len: 15; v_gene: TRBV2; d_gene: .; abundance: .; CDR3nt: TGTGCCAGCAGTGAAGGTTCTAGCGCCTACAATGAGCAGTTCTTC; CDR3aa: CASSEGSSAYNEQFF
j_gene: TRBJ2-7; len: 13; v_gene: TRBV5-6; d_gene: TRBD1; abundance: few; CDR3nt: TGTTCCAGCAGAGGGGACAGGGAGAACGAGCAGTACTTC; CDR3aa: CSSRGDRENEQYF
j_gene: TRBJ1-2; len: 15; v_gene: TRBV30; d_gene: .; abundance: few; CDR3nt: TGTGCCTGGAGTCCCAGGACTGGATTGAACTATGGCTACACCTTC; CDR3aa: CAWSPRTGLNYGYTF
j_gene: TRBJ1-4; len: 14; v_gene: TRBV4-1; d_gene: .; abundance: many; CDR3nt: TGCGCCAGCAGCCGGGAGGGTCCTAATGAAAAACTGTTTTTT; CDR3aa: CASSREGPNEKLFF
j_gene: TRBJ1-5; len: 14; v_gene: TRBV7-8; d_gene: .; abundance: .; CDR3nt: TGTGCCAGCAGCTGGGGGGAGGGTAATCAGCGCCAGCATTTT; CDR3aa: CASSWGEGNQRQHF
j_gene: TRBJ2-3; len: 13; v_gene: TRBV19; d_gene: .; abundance: .; CDR3nt: TGTGCCAGTAGTGGGCAGGGAGTAGATACGCAGTATTTT; CDR3aa: CASSGQGVDTQYF
j_gene: TRBJ2-5; len: 14; v_gene: TRBV7-6; d_gene: TRBD1; abundance: .; CDR3nt: TGTGCCAGCAGCTCCCGGGACAGGCAAGCGCCCCCGTACTTC; CDR3aa: CASSSRDRQAPPYF
j_gene: TRBJ1-5; len: 15; v_gene: TRBV12-3/TRBV12-4; d_gene: TRBD1; abundance: many; CDR3nt: TGTGCCAGCAGTAACCAGGGGGCTAGCAATCAGCCCCAGCATTTT; CDR3aa: CASSNQGASNQPQHF
j_gene: TRBJ2-1; len: 14; v_gene: TRBV7-7; d_gene: .; abundance: .; CDR3nt: TGTGCCAGCAGCTTAGGCCTCAGCGGAAATGAGCAGTTCTTC; CDR3aa: CASSLGLSGNEQFF
j_gene: TRBJ2-2; len: 13; v_gene: TRBV4-2; d_gene: .; abundance: few; CDR3nt: TGTGCCAGCAGCCTGCCTAGCCCCGGGGAGCTGTTTTTT; CDR3aa: CASSLPSPGELFF
j_gene: TRBJ2-7; len: 15; v_gene: TRBV30; d_gene: TRBD1; abundance: few; CDR3nt: TGTGCCTGGAGTCAGACAGGGGGGCTTGGCTACGAGCAGTACTTC; CDR3aa: CAWSQTGGLGYEQYF
j_gene: TRBJ2-3; len: 17; v_gene: TRBV27; d_gene: TRBD2; abundance: .; CDR3nt: TGTGCCGGCAGTTCCCTCTCCGTGAAGGGAGGGACAGATACGCAGTATTTT; CDR3aa: CAGSSLSVKGGTDTQYF
j_gene: TRBJ2-3; len: 17; v_gene: TRBV7-2; d_gene: TRBD1; abundance: many; CDR3nt: TGTGCCAGCAGCTTAGTAACAGGGACAGGGATCACAGATACGCAGTATTTT; CDR3aa: CASSLVTGTGITDTQYF
j_gene: TRBJ1-1; len: 12; v_gene: TRBV6-2/TRBV6-3; d_gene: .; abundance: few; CDR3nt: TGTGCCAGCAGTTACTCGATCTCTGAAGCTTTCTTT; CDR3aa: CASSYSISEAFF